These 20 T cell receptor beta chains share one sample of origin, sequenced in a study of pediatric ulcerative colitis. Sequenced by immunoSEQ multiplex PCR; TCRdb stores in-frame clones only, minus some. The sample yields tens of thousands of clones, 87% seen once. Material: blood. The receptor source for this set is a boy between 10 and 17 years old who was a control in a study of pediatric ulcerative colitis.

The sample holds a few counts of this clone. The rearrangement uses TRBV19 and TRBJ1-5; D gene ambiguous. V lost 6 bases to trimming and J lost 5 bases, with 8 bases between them. CDR3 length equals 12 residues. The germline CDR1 and CDR2 sequences are LNHDA and SQIVND (reference sequence). CDR3: CASRTAHQPQHF. CDR3 sequence (DNA): TGTGCCAGTAGAACGGCGCATCAGCCCCAGCATTTT.

The chain carries TRBV6-6 and TRBJ1-5; D not certain. This CDR3 has 13 amino acids. Germline V gene sequence: CDR1 MNHNY, CDR2 SVGAGI (reference sequence). V shed 6 bases and J shed 0 bases, with 6 bases lying between them. The CDR3 DNA sequence: TGTGCCAGCAGCCCTAATAGCAATCAGCCCCAGCATTTT. Its translation: CASSPNSNQPQHF.

Comments on this clone: The same CDR3 is also encoded by other DNA sequences in this sample. The chain links TRBV7-9 to TRBJ2-1; 13 bases fit TRBD2. The CDR3 is made up of 14 amino acids. The germline V gene has CDR1 SEHNR and CDR2 FQNEAQ (reference sequence). V was pared by 8 bases and J by 7 bases, with 5 bases of the junction left unmatched. CDR3 DNA: TGTGCCAGCGGACTAGCGGGAGTTAATAATGAGCAGTTCTTC. Translation gives CASGLAGVNNEQFF.

The rearrangement joins TRBV4-1 to TRBJ1-5; D possibly corresponds to TRBD1 (5 bases). The CDR3 covers 13 residues. Deletions cut 2 bases from V and 5 bases from J, with 7 bases between. Germline CDR1 reads MGHRA; CDR2 reads YSYEKL. This CDR3 is CASSQLQDQPQHF. CDR3 in DNA: TGCGCCAGCAGCCAATTACAGGATCAGCCCCAGCATTTT.

This sequence joins TRBV18 and TRBJ1-1; 8 nucleotides match TRBD1. Trimming cost V 3 bases and J 1 base; bases outside gene matches: 4. The CDR3 consists of 15 residues. Germline assignment: CDR1 KGHSH and CDR2 LQKENI. The CDR3 sequence is CASSPNRGWNTEAFF. Written as DNA, the CDR3 is TGTGCCAGCTCACCGAACAGGGGGTGGAACACTGAAGCTTTCTTT. Complete variable domain (other parts from reference TRBV18 and TRBJ1-1): NAGVMQNPRHLVRRRGQEARLRCSPMKGHSHVYWYRQLPEEGLKFMVYLQKENIIDESGMPKERFSAEFPKEGPSILRIQQVVRGDSAAYFCASSPNRGWNTEAFFGQGTRLTVV.

The rearrangement links TRBV2 to TRBJ1-2; no reliable D call. The V and J ends lost 6 bases and 2 bases respectively, with 19 bases between them. The CDR3 length is 16 residues. Germline V gene lookup returns CDR1 SNHLY and CDR2 FYNNEI. The chain's CDR3 is CASRARPGLENYGYTF. In DNA form, the CDR3 reads TGTGCCAGCAGAGCCAGACCGGGCCTAGAAAACTATGGCTACACCTTC.

There are a few counts of this clone. The rearrangement uses TRBV28 and TRBJ1-1; D remains unclear. The CDR3 consists of 13 residues. Germline CDR1 MDHEN, CDR2 SYDVKM. Trimming took off 5 bases at V and 4 bases at J, with 11 bases between the two ends. CDR3 protein: CASSDPMGTEAFF. DNA of the CDR3: TGTGCCAGCAGTGACCCGATGGGCACTGAAGCTTTCTTT.

This clone was seen a single time. The chain links TRBV28 to TRBJ2-6; D uncertain. Between the trimmed V and J ends, which lost 3 bases and 0 bases, there was a span of 12 bases. There are 17 residues in the CDR3. Germline CDR1 and CDR2: MDHEN and SYDVKM. CDR3 in amino acids: CASSFGDRGSGANVLTF. The CDR3 DNA reads as TGTGCCAGCAGTTTTGGGGATCGAGGCTCTGGGGCCAACGTCCTGACTTTC.

This chain uses TRBV18 with TRBJ2-5, with a weak D call TRBD1 (6 bases). V shed 6 bases and J shed 3 bases, with 17 bases lying between them. This CDR3 is built from 15 residues. Germline CDR1 reads KGHSH; CDR2 reads LQKENI. CDR3 coding DNA: TGTGCCAGCTCCCCGCTCTTGGGGGCCGAAGAGACCCAGTACTTC. Translating gives CASSPLLGAEETQYF.

Details on this clone: Sequence at one end of the junction differs from germline and may be a read error. This chain connects TRBV10-1 to TRBJ2-1, with 7 bases lining up with TRBD2. From germline, CDR1 is WNHNN and CDR2 SYGVQD (reference sequence). There are 15 residues in the CDR3. The CDR3 loop reads CASSRGVSSNNEQFF. DNA of the CDR3: TGCGCCAGCAGTCGGGGGGTATCCTCCAACAATGAGCAGTTCTTC.

The gene calls are TRBV4-3 and TRBJ1-1; D is unresolved. Trimming took off 1 base at V and 6 bases at J, with 9 bases between the two ends. Germline loops: CDR1 LGHNA, CDR2 YSLEER. CDR3 length: 13 residues. The CDR3 region is CASSQGPVAEAFF. The CDR3 bases are TGCGCCAGCAGCCAAGGACCCGTCGCTGAAGCTTTCTTT.

The chain carries TRBV9 and TRBJ1-2; 8 bases are a match to TRBD1. Germline V gives CDR1 SGDLS, CDR2 YYNGEE. The CDR3 consists of 11 residues. V shed 3 bases and J 13 bases; nucleotides not matched to a gene: 5. The CDR3: CASSGSGTGTF. In DNA, the CDR3 is TGTGCCAGCAGCGGGAGTGGGACAGGCACCTTC.

The chain uses TRBV2 and TRBJ1-3, with D perhaps TRBD1 (5 bases). The CDR3 consists of 12 residues. Germline CDR1 is SNHLY and CDR2 is FYNNEI. V lost 7 bases and J lost 6, with 10 bases in between. The chain's CDR3 is CASMAGKNTIYF. Written as DNA, the CDR3 is TGTGCCAGCATGGCAGGGAAAAACACCATATATTTT.

The rearrangement uses TRBV7-9 and TRBJ1-3, with D tentatively TRBD1 (6 bases). This CDR3 comprises 13 residues. Trimming cost V 6 bases and J 0 bases, with 6 bases left between them. CDR1 and CDR2 from the germline V gene are SEHNR and FQNEAQ (reference sequence). CDR3 DNA: TGTGCCAGCAGGGACAGCTCTGGAAACACCATATATTTT. Translation: CASRDSSGNTIYF.

The gene calls are TRBV11-3 and TRBJ2-1; TRBD2 aligns across 8 bases. V trimming: 0 bases; J trimming: 4 bases; junction bases outside the gene matches: 2. This CDR3 has 15 amino acids. CDR1 is SGHNT, CDR2 YENEEA, per germline. The CDR3 region is CASSLDGGGYNEQFF. Written as DNA, the CDR3 is TGTGCCAGCAGCTTAGACGGCGGGGGGTACAATGAGCAGTTCTTC.

V usage is TRBV13 and J usage is TRBJ2-4; D tentatively fits TRBD1 or TRBD2 (6 bases each). The CDR3 covers 15 residues. Between the trimmed V and J ends, which lost 0 bases and 3 bases, there was a span of 9 bases. Germline V lookup: CDR1 PRHDT, CDR2 FYEKMQ (reference sequence). The CDR3 DNA follows: TGTGCCAGCAGCTTAGGACAGGGAGGCAAAAACATTCAGTACTTC. Residues: CASSLGQGGKNIQYF. The whole variable domain, remainder taken from reference TRBV13 and TRBJ2-4, is AAGVIQSPRHLIKEKRETATLKCYPIPRHDTVYWYQQGPGQDPQFLISFYEKMQSDKGSIPDRFSAQQFSDYHSELNMSSLELGDSALYFCASSLGQGGKNIQYFGAGTRLSVL.

Here the CDR3 reads CASSLGSSYNSPLHF. Written as DNA, the CDR3 is TGTGCCAGCAGCTTGGGGAGCTCCTATAATTCACCCCTCCACTTT. J is TRBJ1-6 and V is TRBV5-4; no clear D gene. The CDR3 extends over 15 amino acids. With 0 bases removed from V and 0 bases from J, the gap between germline ends came to 4 bases. CDR1 is SGHNT and CDR2 is YYREEE in the germline V gene (reference sequence).

This chain uses TRBV28 with TRBJ1-4; D perhaps matches TRBD1 (5 bases). CDR1 MDHEN and CDR2 SYDVKM come from the germline V gene. V lost 5 bases and J lost 2, with 12 bases in between. This CDR3 spans 15 amino acids. The CDR3 sequence is CASSPQGGTNEKLFF. The CDR3 DNA reads TGTGCCAGCAGTCCCCAGGGAGGGACTAATGAAAAACTGTTTTTT.

V and J are TRBV15 and TRBJ1-2; 8 bases are shared with TRBD1. The length of the CDR3 is 15 residues. Germline V gives CDR1 LNHNV, CDR2 YYDKDF (reference sequence). With 2 bases clipped from V and 3 bases from J, the junction kept 5 bases outside the gene matches. The CDR3 DNA sequence: TGTGCCACCAGCAGACCTAACAGGGGGGACTATGGCTACACCTTC. Its translation is CATSRPNRGDYGYTF.

The CDR3 loop is CASSPDRGANVLTF. The CDR3 nucleotides read TGTGCCAGCAGCCCAGACCGTGGGGCCAACGTCCTGACTTTC. The chain joins TRBV28 to TRBJ2-6; D is unresolved. The CDR3 sequence is 14 residues long. Trimming took 6 bases from V and 3 from J, leaving 9 bases between them. Per germline, CDR1 MDHEN and CDR2 SYDVKM.